This T cell receptor (beta chain) was identified during a study of blood T cell repertoires in COVID-19 (dated by TCRdb to the early 2020s). A note on the overall study: Samples covering the acute and convalescent phases of COVID-19 were provided by collaborators in the United States, Italy and Spain. The prospective study material was composed of cDNA or gDNA derived from T cells, B-cell-depleted T cells, or PBMCs. Deeply sampled blood TCRbeta repertoires from subjects exposed to, actively infected with, or recovered from COVID-19 were included in the dataset. A freely available public database, intended as a resource for researchers studying the immune response to SARS-CoV-2, is where the repertoires were released. Samples were obtained from the ongoing ImmuneRACE study (first 160 participants) and from approximately 1,200 subjects provided by 6 global collaborators. Nearly every sample came with metadata listing a de-identified subject ID, COVID-19 status, age in years and sex. Where available, HLA class I and class II types were obtained from metadata supplied by the sample provider rather than from assay-based typing. Findings and caveats that apply to the study as a whole: The amount of clinical and demographic metadata varied by source and participant and was provided uncurated.

CDR1 and CDR2 were assigned from the germline V gene as SGHVS and FNYEAQ. The junction shows trimming of 2 bases on V and 0 bases on J, and the gene matches do not reach 3 bases of it. CDR3 length: 16 amino acids, cysteine to phenylalanine. This entry keeps only the CDR3 DNA: 48 bases, framed from base 1. This clone was seen once. Its specific antigen is unknown. Per-base quality was not reported, and no clone a single base away is much larger than it. The immunoSEQ Assay, a bias-controlled multiplex PCR, was used to amplify TCRbeta CDR3 regions from genomic DNA. Per the source publication's procedure: Within the assay, amplification of reference gene primers was used to estimate how many nucleated cells each sample contained. To quantify the absolute abundance of each unique TCRbeta CDR3 rearrangement, sequence reads were collapsed and filtered. For each sample, productive Simpson clonality was calculated as the square root of Simpson's diversity index over productive rearrangements. The clones in this table, taken by TCRdb from immuneACCESS, are in-frame only. Not every clone is retained; where verified, under half of the shortfall comes from an unresolved V gene, and the cause of the rest is unknown. V, J and clone size were drawn from that table, and D and trimming were deduced from the DNA. The sample records over 85,000 clones, 87% of which are singletons. The ten largest clones represent around 16% of the sample.

The collaborating institutions used their own protocols to collect whole blood in K2EDTA tubes. For TCRbeta analysis, collaborators shipped samples in one of three forms: frozen whole blood, isolated PBMCs, or DNA extracted from either of those sample types. The sample was peripheral blood. The chain couples TRBV7-6 to TRBJ2-3; 9 nucleotides in the junction match TRBD2. This receptor was identified in a male donor with acute or convalescent COVID-19. The nucleotides read TGTGCCAGCAGCTTACCAGCGGGGGGTAGCACAGATACGCAGTATTTT. Its product reads: CASSLPAGGSTDTQYF.